This TCR beta chain was observed in a study of T cell responses to AZD1222 COVID-19 vaccine. The wider study: Pooled samples include second doses given at about 4 or 12 weeks. Findings and limits, study-wide: Two AZD1222 administrations were followed by greater Spike-specific TCR breadth and depth. There were mostly white British donors and more females than males, and clonal diversity was possibly underestimated.

Libraries were prepared by immunoSEQ multiplex PCR; TCRdb keeps only in-frame clonotypes and omits some of them. The sample has around 190,000 clones, 85% to 90% seen once. For this clone: Its matching antigen is unknown. Germline is not matched at one junction end, which may reflect a read error.

This clonotype was sampled from an adult in good health. The sample here was peripheral blood, taken on day 0 of AZD1222 vaccination.

For the CDR3, the DNA is TGCGCCAGCAGCCTGAGGAGCTACGATGAGCAGTTCTTC. The encoded protein is CASSLRSYDEQFF. The gene calls are TRBV10-2 and TRBJ2-1; D unresolved. The V gene's germline CDR1 is WSHSY and CDR2 SAAADI. CDR3 size: 13 residues.